This T cell receptor beta chain is drawn from a study of T cell responses to AZD1222 COVID-19 vaccine. V was cut by 3 bases and J by 6 bases, with 7 bases left in between. This CDR3 spans 12 amino acids. Germline assignment: CDR1 ENHRY and CDR2 SYGVKD. Here immunoSEQ multiplex PCR was the method, and the copy in TCRdb shows in-frame clones only, minus some. The data hold around 110,000 clones, with approximately 86% observed a single time. Of note for this clone: No antigen is known for it.

Study outcomes and limitations: Donors, mostly white British, included more females; clonal diversity was possibly underestimated.

The specimen comprised peripheral blood, sampled on day 0 of AZD1222 vaccination. The clonotype comes from an adult in good health. J is TRBJ2-3 and V is TRBV10-3; D is uncertain. The CDR3 reads CAISDKGDTQYF. The DNA for the CDR3 is TGTGCCATCAGTGACAAAGGGGATACGCAGTATTTT.